Below are 29 T cell receptor beta chains sequenced from a single sample in a study of technical replicates of blood from a handful of donors. Clones were read by immunoSEQ multiplex PCR, and TCRdb kept only the in-frame ones, dropping some. The sample includes about 80,000 clones, 91% of them seen just once. The sequenced material came from T cells isolated from PBMCs. The receptors stem from a human donor in good health.

This clone was detected only once. This chain joins TRBV5-4 and TRBJ2-1, with D tentatively TRBD1 (7 bases). Germline V lookup: CDR1 SGHNT, CDR2 YYREEE (reference sequence). V was cut by 3 bases and J by 1 base, with 14 bases left in between. The CDR3 is 16 residues long. The CDR3 is CASSYQTGRSYNEQFF. CDR3 nucleotide sequence: TGTGCCAGCAGCTACCAGACAGGGAGGTCCTACAATGAGCAGTTCTTC.

The V and J genes are TRBV5-6 and TRBJ1-1, with a possible D match to TRBD1 (6 bases). Trimming pared 3 bases from V and 1 base from J, leaving 10 bases between. Germline V gene data show CDR1 as SGHDT and CDR2 as YYEEEE. The CDR3 length is 14 residues. CDR3 in amino acids: CASSWGTSNTEAFF. DNA of the CDR3: TGTGCCAGCAGCTGGGGGACATCGAACACTGAAGCTTTCTTT.

This chain joins TRBV10-1 and TRBJ2-7, with TRBD2 matching over 13 bases. The CDR3 is 14 residues long. V lost 7 bases to trimming and J lost 3 bases; unmatched junction nucleotides: 3. Looked up from germline, CDR1 is WNHNN and CDR2 is SYGVQD (reference sequence). CDR3 bases: TGCGCCAGCAAGACTAGCGGGAGGTTCTACGAGCAGTACTTC. Translating it yields CASKTSGRFYEQYF.

The V gene is TRBV6-5, the J gene TRBJ1-6; 8 nucleotides agree with TRBD1. V shed 9 bases, J shed 7 bases, and the junction held 8 bases outside the gene matches. The CDR3 length is 14 residues. Germline CDR1 reads MNHEY; CDR2 reads SVGAGI. CDR3 in DNA: TGTGCCAGTTGGTCCGGACAGGGAAATTCACCCCTCCACTTT. Its protein product is CASWSGQGNSPLHF.

V gene TRBV27 combines with J gene TRBJ2-5; D gene unclear. This CDR3 has 14 residues. The germline V and J ends were trimmed by 8 bases and 5 bases, with 18 bases remaining between them. From germline, CDR1 is MNHEY and CDR2 SMNVEV (reference sequence). DNA for the CDR3: TGTGCCAGCTCGATACAGCTTGGGTGGGAGACCCAGTACTTC. This sequence encodes CASSIQLGWETQYF.

The V gene is TRBV7-9, the J gene TRBJ2-5, with D possibly TRBD2 on 5 matching bases. V was cut by 2 bases and J by 6 bases, with 13 bases left in between. CDR3 length: 14 residues. Germline V gene lookup returns CDR1 SEHNR and CDR2 FQNEAQ (reference sequence). The CDR3 region has the DNA TGTGCCAGCAGCTTACTGGGAGACTGGAAGACCCAGTACTTC. Translated, it gives CASSLLGDWKTQYF.

This chain links TRBV10-1 with TRBJ2-3, with TRBD2 matching 11 bases. Germline CDR1 reads WNHNN; CDR2 reads SYGVQD (reference sequence). This CDR3 region has 16 residues. J gave up 6 bases and V 2 bases, and 7 bases lay outside the gene matches. The DNA of the CDR3 is TGCGCCAGCAGTGAGGAAATAGCGGGAGGGGTGGATACGCAGTATTTT. Translated, it gives CASSEEIAGGVDTQYF.

The CDR3 DNA sequence: TGTGCCAGCAGCTTAACGGCGGTGATGAACACTGAAGCTTTCTTT. This sequence encodes CASSLTAVMNTEAFF. The chain employs TRBV7-9 and TRBJ1-1; D call uncertain. V gave up 2 bases and J gave up 0 bases, with 10 bases separating them. Germline CDR1 and CDR2: SEHNR and FQNEAQ (reference sequence). The CDR3 is 15 residues long.

This clone was counted a single time. Here the CDR3 reads CASSIFAGTRARNEQFF. Here the CDR3 DNA reads TGTGCCAGTAGTATATTTGCCGGGACACGCGCCCGCAATGAGCAGTTCTTC. This sequence joins TRBV19 and TRBJ2-1, with D tentatively TRBD1 (6 bases). The CDR3 sequence is 17 residues long. V was cut by 2 bases and J by 6 bases, with 20 bases left in between. The germline V gene has CDR1 LNHDA and CDR2 SQIVND (reference sequence).

The chain has TRBV2 and TRBJ2-3; TRBD2 agrees at 7 bases. Trimming at V came to 7 bases and at J to 6 bases, leaving 10 bases not matched to a gene. The CDR3 loop spans 14 amino acids. Looked up from germline, CDR1 is SNHLY and CDR2 is FYNNEI. The chain's CDR3 is CASKSGEGTDTQYF. For the CDR3, the DNA is TGTGCCAGCAAGTCGGGGGAGGGGACGGATACGCAGTATTTT.

This chain links TRBV4-1 with TRBJ1-5; tentative D call: TRBD1 (5 bases). The CDR3 is 16 amino acids. V was cut by 1 base and J by 2 bases, with 12 bases left in between. The V gene's germline CDR1 is MGHRA and CDR2 YSYEKL. CDR3 coding DNA: TGCGCCAGCAGCCAAGTAAGGGGCGGACGCAATCAGCCCCAGCATTTT. This gives the protein CASSQVRGGRNQPQHF.

The chain recombines TRBV7-6 with TRBJ1-1; TRBD1 matches at 10 bases. J was trimmed by 5 bases and V by 5 bases; bases with no gene match: 5. CDR3 size: 14 residues. Germline V gives CDR1 SGHVS, CDR2 FNYEAQ. The CDR3 protein is CASSTGQGRTEAFF. CDR3 nucleotides: TGTGCCAGCAGCACGGGACAGGGGAGGACTGAAGCTTTCTTT.

The V gene is TRBV19, the J gene TRBJ1-1; TRBD1 aligns across 8 bases. This CDR3 has 14 amino acids. V lost 7 bases to trimming and J lost 4 bases; unmatched junction nucleotides: 8. Germline values: CDR1 LNHDA, CDR2 SQIVND (reference sequence). CDR3 sequence (DNA): TGTGCCAGTATGGAGCCAGGGGGCATCACTGAAGCTTTCTTT. The encoded protein is CASMEPGGITEAFF.

The chain is built from TRBV28 and TRBJ2-5; 7 bases are a match to TRBD1. V lost 6 bases to trimming and J lost 5 bases; unmatched junction nucleotides: 3. The CDR3 covers 12 residues. Looked up from germline, CDR1 is MDHEN and CDR2 is SYDVKM. In DNA, the CDR3 is TGTGCCAGCAGAGGGGGCGTGGAGACCCAGTACTTC. Its protein product is CASRGGVETQYF.

CDR3 protein: CASSVTGNAEQYF. The CDR3 bases are TGTGCCAGCAGCGTGACAGGGAACGCCGAGCAGTACTTC. The rearrangement uses TRBV9 and TRBJ2-7, with 7 bases lining up with TRBD1. The CDR3 sequence is 13 residues long. CDR1 and CDR2 from the germline V gene are SGDLS and YYNGEE. J gave up 6 bases and V 2 bases, and 5 bases lay outside the gene matches.

This rearrangement joins TRBV28 to TRBJ2-6; D ambiguous. Germline V lookup: CDR1 MDHEN, CDR2 SYDVKM. The CDR3 contains 16 residues. The germline V and J ends were trimmed by 3 bases and 0 bases, with 9 bases remaining between them. The CDR3 nucleotides are TGTGCCAGCAGTTTTCCGGTCGTCTCTGGGGCCAACGTCCTGACTTTC. Amino acids: CASSFPVVSGANVLTF.

A remark on this clone: With a much larger clone just one base away, this may be a read error. V is TRBV11-2 and J is TRBJ1-1; D remains ambiguous. The V gene lost 2 bases and the J gene lost 1 base, with 5 bases spanning the gap. Germline loops: CDR1 SGHAT, CDR2 FQNNGV. There are 13 residues in the CDR3. This chain's CDR3 is CASSLNRNTEAFF. As DNA, the CDR3 is TGTGCCAGCAGCTTAAACAGGAACACTGAAGCTTTCTTT.

This sequence joins TRBV6-1 and TRBJ2-7; 11 bases are shared with TRBD1. CDR1 is MNHNS, CDR2 SASEGT, per germline. Germline trimming cut 7 bases from V and 3 bases from J; bases unmatched to any gene: 5. CDR3 length: 14 residues. The CDR3 DNA follows: TGTGCCAGCAATTCCGGGACAGGGGGCTACGAGCAGTACTTC. It encodes CASNSGTGGYEQYF.

The rearrangement joins TRBV11-3 to TRBJ1-3, with 8 bases matching TRBD1. The germline CDR1 and CDR2 sequences are SGHNT and YENEEA. The V segment lost 1 base and the J segment 4 bases; nucleotides outside the gene matches: 9. CDR3 length equals 17 residues. The CDR3 loop reads CASSLGHDRGYGNTIYF. DNA for the CDR3: TGTGCCAGCAGCTTAGGACATGACAGGGGTTACGGAAACACCATATATTTT.

V is TRBV6-1 and J is TRBJ1-1; D unclear. Trimming took off 8 bases at V and 4 bases at J, with 14 bases between the two ends. The germline V gene has CDR1 MNHNS and CDR2 SASEGT. The CDR3 is 13 amino acids. The CDR3: CASLGLGFTEAFF. CDR3 sequence (DNA): TGTGCCAGCCTAGGCCTCGGTTTCACTGAAGCTTTCTTT.

In DNA form, the CDR3 reads TGTGCCAGCGCTCCGGGACTAGCCACAGATACGCAGTATTTT. Amino acids: CASAPGLATDTQYF. The chain combines TRBV2 with TRBJ2-3, with TRBD2 identical over 9 bases. Trimming at V came to 8 bases and at J to 2 bases, leaving 5 bases not matched to a gene. The germline V gene encodes CDR1 SNHLY and CDR2 FYNNEI. The CDR3 loop spans 14 amino acids.

The chain is built from TRBV14 and TRBJ2-1, with 7 positions matching TRBD2. The CDR3 sequence is 15 residues long. V gave up 1 base and J gave up 8 bases; unmatched junction bases: 8. CDR1 is SGHDN and CDR2 is FVKESK in the germline V gene. CDR3 loop: CASSQAGTSADEQFF. The CDR3 DNA is TGTGCCAGCAGCCAAGCGGGAACTAGCGCGGATGAGCAGTTCTTC.

This clone came up once. This rearrangement joins TRBV6-4 to TRBJ2-1; possibly TRBD2 for D (6 bases). Trimming cost V 6 bases and J 7 bases, with 16 bases left between them. CDR3 size: 14 residues. The germline V gene has CDR1 MRHNA and CDR2 SNTAGT. The CDR3 sequence is CASSLSGSSNEQFF. In DNA, the CDR3 is TGTGCCAGCAGCCTCTCCGGGAGCTCAAATGAGCAGTTCTTC.

The chain employs TRBV5-6 and TRBJ2-5, with 8 bases fitting TRBD2. Looked up from germline, CDR1 is SGHDT and CDR2 is YYEEEE. With 3 bases clipped from V and 4 bases from J, the junction kept 14 bases outside the gene matches. The CDR3 loop spans 17 amino acids. The CDR3 here is CASSWDGKREYSETQYF. The CDR3 DNA reads TGTGCCAGCAGCTGGGATGGGAAGCGGGAGTATTCAGAGACCCAGTACTTC.

The gene calls are TRBV13 and TRBJ2-6; 8 nucleotides line up with TRBD1. Germline lookup yields CDR1 PRHDT and CDR2 FYEKMQ (reference sequence). CDR3 length equals 15 residues. V lost 4 bases, J lost 2 bases, and 1 base stayed unmatched. The CDR3 DNA is TGTGCCAGCAGCTGGACAGGGACTGGGGCCAACGTCCTGACTTTC. This sequence encodes CASSWTGTGANVLTF.

The V call is TRBV30, the J call TRBJ1-4, with TRBD1 matching over 8 bases. V trimming: 2 bases; J trimming: 4 bases; junction bases outside the gene matches: 3. Per germline, CDR1 GTSNPN and CDR2 SVGIG (reference sequence). The CDR3 contains 14 residues. CDR3 bases: TGTGCCTGGAGTCCACAGGGGGTTAATGAAAAACTGTTTTTT. Its translation is CAWSPQGVNEKLFF.

V gene TRBV9 combines with J gene TRBJ2-7; D unclear. CDR3 length: 14 amino acids. Trimming stripped 4 bases from V and 5 bases from J, with 16 bases between. CDR1 is SGDLS, CDR2 YYNGEE, per germline. The chain's CDR3 is CASSFVEYGDEQYF. CDR3 in DNA: TGTGCCAGCAGCTTTGTAGAGTATGGTGACGAGCAGTACTTC. The full variable domain, rest sourced from reference TRBV9 and TRBJ2-7, is DSGVTQTPKHLITATGQRVTLRCSPRSGDLSVYWYQQSLDQGLQFLIQYYNGEERAKGNILERFSAQQFPDLHSELNLSSLELGDSALYFCASSFVEYGDEQYFGPGTRLTVT.

This chain links TRBV11-3 with TRBJ2-3; 7 bases map to TRBD2. After removal of 0 bases from V and 5 bases from J, the junction contained 2 bases not matched to a gene. CDR3 length: 14 residues. Germline CDR1 reads SGHNT; CDR2 reads YENEEA. The CDR3 region has the DNA TGTGCCAGCAGCTTAGAGGGCGGGGGAGATACGCAGTATTTT. Translated: CASSLEGGGDTQYF.

This clone was recorded once. The CDR3 region is CAWTSYSNQPQHF. The CDR3 DNA reads as TGTGCCTGGACGAGTTATAGCAATCAGCCCCAGCATTTT. The V and J genes are TRBV30 and TRBJ1-5; D gene uncertain. Germline-derived CDR1 and CDR2 are GTSNPN and SVGIG (reference sequence). CDR3 length: 13 amino acids. V lost 4 bases, J lost 0 bases, and 7 bases lay in between.